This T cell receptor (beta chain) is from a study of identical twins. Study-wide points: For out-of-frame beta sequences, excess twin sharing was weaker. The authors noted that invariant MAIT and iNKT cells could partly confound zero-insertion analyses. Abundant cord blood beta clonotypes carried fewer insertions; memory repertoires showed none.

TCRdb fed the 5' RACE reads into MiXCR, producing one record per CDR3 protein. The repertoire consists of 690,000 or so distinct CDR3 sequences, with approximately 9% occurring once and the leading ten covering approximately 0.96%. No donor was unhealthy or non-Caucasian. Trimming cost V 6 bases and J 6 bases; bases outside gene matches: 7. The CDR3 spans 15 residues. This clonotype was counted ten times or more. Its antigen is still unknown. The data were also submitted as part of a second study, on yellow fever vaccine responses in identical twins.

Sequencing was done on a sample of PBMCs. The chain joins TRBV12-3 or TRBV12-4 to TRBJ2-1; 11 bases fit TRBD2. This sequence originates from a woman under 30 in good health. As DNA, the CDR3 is TGTGCCAGCAGCTCACTAGCGGGAGTCCCCAATGAGCAGTTCTTC. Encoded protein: CASSSLAGVPNEQFF.